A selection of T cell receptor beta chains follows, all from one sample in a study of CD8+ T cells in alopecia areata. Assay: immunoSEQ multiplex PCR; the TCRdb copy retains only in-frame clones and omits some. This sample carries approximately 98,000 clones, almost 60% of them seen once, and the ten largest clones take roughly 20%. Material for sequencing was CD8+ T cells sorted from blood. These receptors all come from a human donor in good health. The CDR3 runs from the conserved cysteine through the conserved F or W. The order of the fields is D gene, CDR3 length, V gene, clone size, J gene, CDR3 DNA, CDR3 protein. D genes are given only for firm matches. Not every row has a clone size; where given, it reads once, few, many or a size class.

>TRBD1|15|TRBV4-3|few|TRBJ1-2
TGCGCCAGCAGCCTTGGGACAGCAGATAACTATGGCTACACCTTC
CASSLGTADNYGYTF
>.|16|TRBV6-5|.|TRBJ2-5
TGTGCCAGCAGTTACTCGAGACTACCGTTAGGGGAGACCCAGTACTTC
CASSYSRLPLGETQYF
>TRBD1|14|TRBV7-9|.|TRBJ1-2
TGTGCCAGCACCGACAGGGCGGGTTTTTATGGCTACACCTTC
CASTDRAGFYGYTF
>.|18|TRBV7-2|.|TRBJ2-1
TGTGCCAGCAGCCATTGGCGGTGGGGACTCCAGAACAGGGATGAGCAGTTCTTC
CASSHWRWGLQNRDEQFF
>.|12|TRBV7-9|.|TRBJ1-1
TGTGCCAGCAGCTTAACCGGCCCTGAAGCTTTCTTT
CASSLTGPEAFF
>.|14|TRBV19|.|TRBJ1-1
TGTGCCAGTAGTATAGGGGGACTAAACACTGAAGCTTTCTTT
CASSIGGLNTEAFF
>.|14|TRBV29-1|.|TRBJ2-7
TGCAGCGTTGCGCCGGGGGGCCTCTCCTACGAGCAGTACTTC
CSVAPGGLSYEQYF
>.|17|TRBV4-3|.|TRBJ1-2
TGCGCCAGCAGCCAAAGAAGGGAAACAGTGCGTAACTATGGCTACACCTTC
CASSQRRETVRNYGYTF
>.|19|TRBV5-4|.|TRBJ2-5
TGTGCCAGCAGCTTGTACGTCGACAGTCCCCTGGGGGAGCAAGAGACCCAGTACTTC
CASSLYVDSPLGEQETQYF
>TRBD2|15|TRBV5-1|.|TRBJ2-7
TGCGCCAGCAGCCCGGGGACTAGCGGGGGGAGGGAGCAGTACTTC
CASSPGTSGGREQYF
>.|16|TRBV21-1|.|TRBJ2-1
TGTGCCAGCAGCCCCCGGGTAGCTCTCTCCTACAATGAGCAGTTCTTC
CASSPRVALSYNEQFF
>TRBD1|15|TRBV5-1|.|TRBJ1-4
TGCGCCAGCAGCTTGAACGGACAGGGCAACGAAAAACTGTTTTTT
CASSLNGQGNEKLFF
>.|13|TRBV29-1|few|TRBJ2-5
TGCAGCGTTTTTGGGCAGGGTCAAGAGACCCAGTACTTC
CSVFGQGQETQYF
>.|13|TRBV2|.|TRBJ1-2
TGTGCCAGCGGGGATTCCGAGGGCTATGGCTACACCTTC
CASGDSEGYGYTF
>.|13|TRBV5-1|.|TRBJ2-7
TGCGCCAGCAGCTTGTATCCAGGGGCAAGGCAGTACTTC
CASSLYPGARQYF
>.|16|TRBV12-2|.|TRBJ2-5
TGTGCAAGTCGCCGACTACTAGCGGACGTACAAGAGACCCAGTACTTC
CASRRLLADVQETQYF
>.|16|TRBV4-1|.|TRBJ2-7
TGCGCCAGCAGCCAAGGGCCCGACAACCTAGCCTACGAGCAGTACTTC
CASSQGPDNLAYEQYF
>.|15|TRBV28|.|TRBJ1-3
TGTGCCAGCAGTTTACGACCCGAGGGTGGAAACACCATATATTTT
CASSLRPEGGNTIYF
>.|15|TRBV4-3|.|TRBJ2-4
TGCGCCAGCAGCCATCCATGGCGGGACAGAAACATTCAGTACTTC
CASSHPWRDRNIQYF
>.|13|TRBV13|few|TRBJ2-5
TGTGCCAGCAGCTCCGGAGCCACGGAGACCCAGTACTTC
CASSSGATETQYF
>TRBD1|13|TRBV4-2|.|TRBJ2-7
TGTGCCAGCAGACAGACAGGGGGGAACGAGCAGTACTTC
CASRQTGGNEQYF
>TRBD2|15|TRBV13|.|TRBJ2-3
TGTGCCAGCCCTCCGCGGGGGGGGCCTTTAGATACGCAGTATTTT
CASPPRGGPLDTQYF
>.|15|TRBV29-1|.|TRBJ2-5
TGCAGCGTTGAAGCGGGAGACAGCCTCCAAGAGACCCAGTACTTC
CSVEAGDSLQETQYF
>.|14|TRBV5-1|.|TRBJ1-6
TGCGCCAGCAGCTGGCGACGGAGTAATTCACCCCTCCACTTT
CASSWRRSNSPLHF
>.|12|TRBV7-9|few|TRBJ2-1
TGTGCCAGCAGCCCCGACCGCAATGAGCAGTTCTTC
CASSPDRNEQFF
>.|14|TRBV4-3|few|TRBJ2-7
TGCGCCAGCAGCCAAGATACAGCGTCCTACGAGCAGTACTTC
CASSQDTASYEQYF
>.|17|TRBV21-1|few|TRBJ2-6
TGTGCCAGCAGCGGAAACCCCGACCGTGCTGGGGCCAACGTCCTGACTTTC
CASSGNPDRAGANVLTF
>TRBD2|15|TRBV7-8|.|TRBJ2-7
TGTGCCAGCAGGCCTCTAGCGGGGACTAACTACGAGCAGTACTTC
CASRPLAGTNYEQYF
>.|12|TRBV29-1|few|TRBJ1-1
TGCAGCGTTGTATCTCAAAGGACTGAAGCTTTCTTT
CSVVSQRTEAFF
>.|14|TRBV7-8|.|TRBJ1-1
TGTGCCAGCAGCTTAGGGGCAGGCGGACATGAAGCTTTCTTT
CASSLGAGGHEAFF
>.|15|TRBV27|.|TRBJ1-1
TGTGCCAGCAGTATGTGGGGGCAGGTGAACACTGAAGCTTTCTTT
CASSMWGQVNTEAFF
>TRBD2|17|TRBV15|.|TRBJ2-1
TGTGCCACCAGCCCCACAATTAGCGGGGGCCCTGGGAATGAGCAGTTCTTC
CATSPTISGGPGNEQFF
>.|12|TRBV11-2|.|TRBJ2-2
TGTGCCAGCAGTAAGGGAACCGGGGAGCTGTTTTTT
CASSKGTGELFF
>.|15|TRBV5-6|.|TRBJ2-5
TGTGCCAGCAGCTTCGGTCAGCCGGTACAAGAGACCCAGTACTTC
CASSFGQPVQETQYF
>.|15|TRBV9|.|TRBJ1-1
TGTGCCAGCAGCGCGTACTCAGACATGAACACTGAAGCTTTCTTT
CASSAYSDMNTEAFF
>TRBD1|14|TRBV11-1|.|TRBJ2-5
TGTGCCAGCAGCCCCGACAGGGGGCAAGAGACCCAGTACTTC
CASSPDRGQETQYF
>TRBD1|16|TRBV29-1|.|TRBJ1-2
TGCAGCGTTGAAGACGGGACAGCTAAGACCGACTATGGCTACACCTTC
CSVEDGTAKTDYGYTF
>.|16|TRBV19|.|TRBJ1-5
TGTGCCAGTAGTCTCACGGTTGGGGTTAGCAATCAGCCCCAGCATTTT
CASSLTVGVSNQPQHF
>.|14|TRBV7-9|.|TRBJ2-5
TGTGCCAGCAGCTTAAGGGTACGGGGAGAGACCCAGTACTTC
CASSLRVRGETQYF
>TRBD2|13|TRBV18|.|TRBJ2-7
TGTGCCAGCTCACCACTCGGGGGGAACGAGCAGTACTTC
CASSPLGGNEQYF
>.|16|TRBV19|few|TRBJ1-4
TGTGCCAGTACCCTGACCTCGACAGGACCTAATGAAAAACTGTTTTTT
CASTLTSTGPNEKLFF
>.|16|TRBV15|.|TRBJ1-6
TGTGCCACCAGCAGAGATCTCAGACCTTCGGGGTCACCCCTCCACTTT
CATSRDLRPSGSPLHF
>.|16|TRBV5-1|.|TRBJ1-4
TGCGCCAGCAGCTTGGCATTCGGGGGGCCTCGTGAAAAACTGTTTTTT
CASSLAFGGPREKLFF
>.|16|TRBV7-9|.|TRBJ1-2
TGTGCCAGCAGCCTACCCACAGAGTCCCCCAACTATGGCTACACCTTC
CASSLPTESPNYGYTF
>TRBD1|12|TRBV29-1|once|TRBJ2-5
TGCAGCGTTCACGGGACAGTAGAGACCCAGTACTTC
CSVHGTVETQYF